These T cell receptor beta chains were read from a single sample in a study of blood T cell repertoires in COVID-19. The protocol was immunoSEQ multiplex PCR, while the TCRdb copy is restricted to in-frame clones and leaves out a portion. The sample has about 100,000 clones; around 83% are singletons. The sequencing sample was made of peripheral blood. The receptors here all came from a man in his 70s with acute or convalescent COVID-19. The CDR3 runs from the conserved cysteine through the conserved F or W. A D gene is named only where the DNA matches it firmly. Expanded clones are given a class, and other clones once, few, many or no size at all.

>few|-|TRBV7-8|TRBJ2-7
TGTGCCAGCAGCTCGATAGGGGGGGGAGCTCTACTGGACGAGCAGTACTTC
CASSSIGGGALLDEQYF
>-|TRBD1|TRBV5-1|TRBJ1-4
TGCGCCAGCAGCTCGGGACAGGGGAATGAAAAACTGTTTTTT
CASSSGQGNEKLFF
>-|-|TRBV7-8|TRBJ1-1
TGTGCCAGCAGGGTAGGGGACTCCGGTGAAGCTTTCTTT
CASRVGDSGEAFF
>-|TRBD1|TRBV19|TRBJ1-1
TGTGCCAGTAGTATATTGACAGGGCTGAACACTGAAGCTTTCTTT
CASSILTGLNTEAFF
>-|TRBD1|TRBV19|TRBJ1-5
TGTGCCAGTACCGGGACAGGGGGAAATCAGCCCCAGCATTTT
CASTGTGGNQPQHF
>once|TRBD1|TRBV11-2|TRBJ2-1
TGTGCCAGCTCCTCTTCCCCAGGGGGCTACAATGAGCAGTTCTTC
CASSSSPGGYNEQFF
>medium-sized|TRBD1|TRBV19|TRBJ1-1
TGTGCCAGTAGTATAGGACAGGGTTTGAACACTGAAGCTTTCTTT
CASSIGQGLNTEAFF
>-|TRBD1|TRBV2|TRBJ2-7
TGTGCCAGCAGTGAAGCCGGGACAGGCATCTCCAACCTCTCCTACGAGCAGTACTTC
CASSEAGTGISNLSYEQYF
>-|TRBD2|TRBV29-1|TRBJ2-5
TGCAGCGTTGAAAGGGAGGGGGAGACCCAGTACTTC
CSVEREGETQYF
>-|TRBD2|TRBV7-3|TRBJ2-1
TGTGCCAGCAGCTTAACGGGGGATCGACTAGCGGAGCAGTTCTTC
CASSLTGDRLAEQFF
>-|-|TRBV7-9|TRBJ1-1
TGTGCCAGCAGCTTCGGGATGGAACCCTCCTCGTTT
CASSFGMEPSSF
>-|-|TRBV6-1|TRBJ1-5
TGTGCCAGCAGTGAAGCGCGGGTCATTCGGGCCCAGCATTTT
CASSEARVIRAQHF
>-|-|TRBV29-1|TRBJ1-2
TGCAGCGTCACACCCAGTAACTATGGCTACACCTTC
CSVTPSNYGYTF
>-|-|TRBV5-8|TRBJ1-1
TGTGCCAGCAGCCACCAGGGAAGTCAGAACATGGGGGGGTCTGAAGCTTTCTTT
CASSHQGSQNMGGSEAFF
>-|TRBD2|TRBV6-1|TRBJ2-7
TGTGCCAGCAGTGAAGCGCTAGGACTAGCGGGGAATCTCCTCGAGCAGTACTTC
CASSEALGLAGNLLEQYF
>few|-|TRBV11-2|TRBJ1-3
TGTGCCAGCAGCTTAGGAGCGGGGGCAGGTGGAAACACCATATATTTT
CASSLGAGAGGNTIYF
>-|TRBD1|TRBV10-2|TRBJ2-7
TGCGCCAGCAGTGAGATGGTGGTTGGGGGGACAGGGGTCCCTTACGAGCAGTACTTC
CASSEMVVGGTGVPYEQYF
>-|-|TRBV19|TRBJ2-2
TGTGCCAGTACTGCCAGGGTGAACACCGGGGAGCTGTTTTTT
CASTARVNTGELFF
>-|TRBD2|TRBV5-1|TRBJ2-1
TGCGCCAGCAGCCAAATTAGCGGGGACTCCTACAATGAGCAGTTCTTC
CASSQISGDSYNEQFF
>-|-|TRBV11-3|TRBJ2-7
TGTGCCAGCAGCTTACGCGAGCAGTACTTC
CASSLREQYF
>-|TRBD2|TRBV24-1|TRBJ2-3
TGTGCCACCAGTGATGGAGCGGGGGGCCTCACAGATACGCAGTATTTT
CATSDGAGGLTDTQYF
>-|TRBD1|TRBV6-5|TRBJ1-5
TGTGCCTCGTCCGGGACAGGGGAATCTCAGCCCCAGCATTTT
CASSGTGESQPQHF
>-|-|TRBV12-3/TRBV12-4|TRBJ2-5
TGTGCCAGCAGGACGGGACCTTGGGAGGCCCAGTACTTC
CASRTGPWEAQYF
>few|-|TRBV5-6|TRBJ1-5
TGTGCCAGCAGCTTGCAAAAATGGTCAGGTTCCTTAGGGGGGCCCCAGCATTTT
CASSLQKWSGSLGGPQHF
>-|TRBD1|TRBV3-1/TRBV3-2|TRBJ1-2
TGTGCCAGCAGCCAAGTTTGGACAGGGGGCGGGTATGGCTACACCTTC
CASSQVWTGGGYGYTF
>-|TRBD1|TRBV3-1/TRBV3-2|TRBJ1-2
TGTGCCAGCAGCCAGAAGTTTGGGGACAGGGGTAAGGCTAACTATGGCTACACCTTC
CASSQKFGDRGKANYGYTF
>-|TRBD1|TRBV18|TRBJ1-1
TGTGCCAGCTCACCAGGGACAGGGAAGGGTACTGAAGCTTTCTTT
CASSPGTGKGTEAFF
>-|-|TRBV12-1|TRBJ2-1
TGTGCCAGCAGCCCCCTCCTAGCGGGGGCCGACAATGAGCAGTTCTTC
CASSPLLAGADNEQFF
>-|-|TRBV19|TRBJ2-7
TGTGCCAGTAGTGACCGGGACAACTACGAGCAGTACTTC
CASSDRDNYEQYF
>-|TRBD2|TRBV6-1|TRBJ2-5
TGTGCCAGCAGTGAAAGACTAGCGGGGGGCTACCAAGAGACCCAGTACTTC
CASSERLAGGYQETQYF
>-|-|TRBV24-1|TRBJ2-2
TGTGCCACCAGTGACAGGACCGGGGAGCTGTTTTTT
CATSDRTGELFF
>-|-|TRBV2|TRBJ2-7
TGTGCCAGCAAAGAACAGGGACCTACCTACGAGCAGTACTTC
CASKEQGPTYEQYF
>-|TRBD1|TRBV7-2|TRBJ1-5
TGTGCCAGCAGCTTAGGTGGACAGGCCAATCAGCCCCAGCATTTT
CASSLGGQANQPQHF
>-|-|TRBV19|TRBJ1-5
TGTGCCAGTAGTATACTGTGGGTGGGGGCGGCTCAGCCCCAGCATTTT
CASSILWVGAAQPQHF
>-|-|TRBV2|TRBJ1-6
TGTGCCAGCAGCGGCCGGACAGCTACGTTGTCACCCCTCCACTTT
CASSGRTATLSPLHF
>-|-|TRBV19|TRBJ2-5
TGTGCCAGTAGCATGGGCCCGCGGGTGACCCAGTACTTC
CASSMGPRVTQYF
>-|TRBD1|TRBV12-3/TRBV12-4|TRBJ1-5
TGTGCCAGCAGGTACAGGGGTCAGCCCCAGCATTTT
CASRYRGQPQHF
>-|TRBD1|TRBV6-6|TRBJ1-1
TGTGCCAGCAGAACAAGGACAGGGGGCACTGAAGCTTTCTTT
CASRTRTGGTEAFF
>-|-|TRBV12-3/TRBV12-4|TRBJ1-5
TGTGCCAGCAGTTTGTCCGGGAGACAGCCCCAGCATTTT
CASSLSGRQPQHF
>-|TRBD1|TRBV18|TRBJ2-1
TGTGCCAGCTCACCGCGTTCTCCGGACAGGGTGGGTTTGACTGAGCAGTTCTTC
CASSPRSPDRVGLTEQFF
>once|-|TRBV9|TRBJ1-3
TGTGCCAGCAGCGAACGCTACTCTGGAAACACCATATATTTT
CASSERYSGNTIYF
>-|-|TRBV18|TRBJ2-5
TGTGCCAGCTCACCTCGGGGGGCCTTCCAAGAGACCCAGTACTTC
CASSPRGAFQETQYF
>-|TRBD1|TRBV6-2/TRBV6-3|TRBJ1-1
TGTGCCAGCAGTACCGTTTCCAGGGGGCAATTTGGTACTGAAGCTTTCTTT
CASSTVSRGQFGTEAFF
>-|TRBD1|TRBV27|TRBJ2-3
TGTGCCAGCAGTTTAGGACAGGGCCACACAGATACGCAGTATTTT
CASSLGQGHTDTQYF